This T cell receptor beta chain was identified in a study of identical twins. Study-level findings and limits: Partial confounding of zero-insertion analyses by invariant MAIT and iNKT cells was possible.

On this clonotype itself: Its target is not known.

Addition of a universal primer site occurred through template switching, and cDNA carried unique molecular identifiers. Each CDR3 protein gets one entry after TCRdb re-called the 5' RACE reads with MiXCR. The sample lists 500,000 or so distinct CDR3 sequences; 20% to 25% were seen once. Deletions cut 6 bases from V and 9 bases from J, with 18 bases between. CDR1 and CDR2 (germline): KGHSH, LQKENI. The length of the CDR3 is 14 residues. These data were also filed under a second study, of T cells expressing NK-cell markers.

The source material was CD4+ T cells sorted from blood. The receptor was isolated from a young woman in good health. The chain combines TRBV18 with TRBJ2-1; no clear D. The CDR3 DNA follows: TGTGCCAGCTCCCTTGTTCTAGACGGTGGTGAGCAGTTCTTC. Amino acids: CASSLVLDGGEQFF.